The clone carrying this TCR beta chain was seen ten or more times. A TCRbeta library incorporating unique molecular identifiers was prepared. Each CDR3 protein gets one entry after TCRdb re-called the PCR reads with MiXCR. This sample has more than 150,000 distinct CDR3 sequences, with roughly 14% found just once. The data were taken from a study of T-cell reconstitution after alpha-beta-depleted transplantation in children. Trimming pared 5 bases from V and 5 bases from J, leaving 19 bases between. The CDR3 consists of 14 residues. The germline V gene has CDR1 DFQATT and CDR2 SNEGSKA (reference sequence).

Sequencing was performed on PBMCs from the stem cell graft donor, taken from the stem cell graft. This clonotype originated in a human donor who donated a stem cell graft to a child with acute lymphoblastic leukemia. V usage is TRBV20-1 and J usage is TRBJ2-7; TRBD2 might be the D (5 bases). CDR3 nucleotides: TGCAGTGCTCCGCTTTGGAACGAGGGCCACGAGCAGTACTTC. Its translation is CSAPLWNEGHEQYF.